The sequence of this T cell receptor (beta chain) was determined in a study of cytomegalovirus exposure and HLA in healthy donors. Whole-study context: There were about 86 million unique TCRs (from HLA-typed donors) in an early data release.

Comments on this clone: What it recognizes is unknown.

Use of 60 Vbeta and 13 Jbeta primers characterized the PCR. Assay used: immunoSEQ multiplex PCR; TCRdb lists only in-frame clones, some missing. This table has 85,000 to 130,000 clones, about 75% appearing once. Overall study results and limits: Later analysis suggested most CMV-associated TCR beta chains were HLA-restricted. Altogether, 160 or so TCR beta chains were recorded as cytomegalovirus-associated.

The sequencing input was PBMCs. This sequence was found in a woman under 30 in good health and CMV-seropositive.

DNA for the CDR3: TGTGCCAGCAGTTCCGAAATGGCAGAGACCCAGTACTTC. Translation gives CASSSEMAETQYF. The rearrangement links TRBV27 to TRBJ2-5; no definite D call. Germline lookup yields CDR1 MNHEY and CDR2 SMNVEV (reference sequence). The CDR3 has 13 residues. Deletions cut 4 bases from V and 4 bases from J, with 10 bases between.